This TCR beta chain was captured in a study of T cell responses to AZD1222 COVID-19 vaccine. Findings and limits, study-wide: Donors were mostly white British, more females; clonal diversity possibly underestimated. Spike-specific TCR breadth and depth were elevated following two AZD1222 doses. Repertoire sampling occurred only after the peak T cell response. Nearly half of spike-specific TCRs reportedly target variant regions that are unmutated in the B.1.351 and B.1.1.7 variants.

Concerning this clone itself: Its matching antigen is unknown.

The CDR3 spans 16 residues. The V and J ends lost 2 bases and 3 bases, in that order; junction bases with no gene match: 7. The germline CDR1 and CDR2 sequences are MNHNS and SASEGT. Here immunoSEQ multiplex PCR was the method, and the copy in TCRdb shows in-frame clones only, minus some. The data hold about 200,000 clones, with under 95% observed a single time. The chain employs TRBV6-1 and TRBJ2-5; the match to TRBD2 covers 9 bases. The input for sequencing was peripheral blood, taken 28 days after the second AZD1222 dose. The sequence was obtained from an adult who received the AZD1222 COVID-19 vaccine. The CDR3 DNA follows: TGTGCCAGCAGTGAAAGGGAGCGGGGGGTGAAAGAGACCCAGTACTTC. Its translation is CASSERERGVKETQYF.